This T cell receptor (beta chain) emerged from a study of blood T cell repertoires in COVID-19. In the study overall: The origin of the acute and convalescent COVID-19 samples was the United States, Italy and Spain. PBMCs, B-cell-depleted T cells, or T cells provided the cDNA or gDNA that made up the material.

It was during active infection that Seattle patients were enrolled and then longitudinally followed. Per the study methods: By means of reference gene primer amplification, nucleated cell counts were estimated. Data came from immunoSEQ multiplex PCR; TCRdb stores just in-frame clones and leaves some out. The V and J calls and clone size were taken over from that table, and D and trimming were inferred from the DNA. The data hold approximately 70,000 clones, with approximately 90% observed a single time. Trimming shortened V by 1 base and J by 4 bases, and 8 bases separated the two germline ends. This CDR3 has 13 residues. CDR1 is SGHRS, CDR2 YFSETQ, per germline.

The V gene is TRBV5-1, the J gene TRBJ2-5; a weak D match, TRBD1 (6 bases). The material sequenced was peripheral blood. This clonotype was obtained from a woman between 45 and 65 years old with COVID-19, enrolled during active disease. CDR3 residues: CASSLTGSETQYF. CDR3 coding DNA: TGCGCCAGCAGCTTGACAGGGTCAGAGACCCAGTACTTC.